This is a list of T cell receptor beta chains from one sample in a study of early T cells in non-severe SARS-CoV-2 infection. Each CDR3 protein gets one entry after TCRdb re-called the 5' RACE reads with MiXCR. Here the sample spans about 59,000 distinct CDR3 sequences, roughly an eighth being singletons. This sample comprised whole blood, obtained at baseline. The receptors come from an adult who was a healthcare worker with PCR-confirmed SARS-CoV-2 infection or an uninfected control (not recorded which). The conserved cysteine and the conserved F or W are not part of the CDR3 here.

len | v_gene | CDR3aa
13 | TRBV27 | ASQKGGPSNNEQF
12 | TRBV12-3/TRBV12-4 | ASSFRGRTDTQY
11 | TRBV28 | ASSGLVTDTQY
11 | TRBV13 | ASSPTGLHEQY
10 | TRBV18 | ASSEGAYGYT
14 | TRBV4-2 | ASSQGTSGGSYEQY
11 | TRBV30 | AWSRLAKNIQY
13 | TRBV6-2/TRBV6-3 | ASTTTWGGADTQY
12 | TRBV24-1 | ATSDYAAGSEQF
12 | TRBV10-3 | TISDTGSTYEQY
12 | TRBV12-5 | ASGLDRGIAEAF
10 | TRBV12-3/TRBV12-4 | ASSHDTDTQY
15 | TRBV6-5 | ASSYRTPGQGGQPQH
15 | TRBV12-3/TRBV12-4 | ASASSALAGGQREQF
13 | TRBV18 | ASSPRGGRNTEAF
14 | TRBV4-3 | ASPRSQGAIADTQY
12 | TRBV20-1 | SALKQMNTGELF
13 | TRBV10-3 | AISEDGGGYNEQF
11 | TRBV9 | ASSAGQGDIQY
15 | TRBV9 | ASSVEPSGGFQETQY
13 | TRBV20-1 | SARDPTSPTDTQY
12 | TRBV10-3 | AISDDGGGTEQY
12 | TRBV5-4 | ASRRTGNTDTQY
13 | TRBV5-1 | ASSDWGAMNTEAF
12 | TRBV20-1 | SGREGADHYEQY
14 | TRBV5-1 | ASSLAMSSGNNEQF
12 | TRBV11-2 | ASSLGLAMETQY